These 17 T cell receptor beta chains were sequenced from one sample in a study of blood T cell repertoires in COVID-19. Only in-frame clones appear in the TCRdb table, and some are missing; sequencing was by immunoSEQ multiplex PCR. The profile shows roughly 41,000 clones, approximately 90% of them singletons. The source material was peripheral blood. These receptor sequences come from a human donor in a cohort sampled during active COVID-19.

This clone was observed once. The V and J genes are TRBV5-6 and TRBJ2-1; D is ambiguous. Trimming took 4 bases from V and 13 from J, leaving 15 bases between them. Germline lookup yields CDR1 SGHDT and CDR2 YYEEEE. The CDR3 length is 12 residues. The chain's CDR3 is CASSLDDKEQFF. The CDR3 DNA sequence: TGTGCCAGCAGCCTCGATGACAAAGAACAGTTCTTC.

V and J are TRBV28 and TRBJ2-1, with a tentative D call TRBD2 (6 bases). The CDR3 loop spans 15 amino acids. Trimming took off 5 bases at V and 8 bases at J, with 19 bases between the two ends. Germline V gene data show CDR1 as MDHEN and CDR2 as SYDVKM. CDR3 sequence: CASSLASESGDEQFF. The CDR3 coding sequence is TGTGCCAGCAGTCTAGCGTCTGAGTCCGGCGATGAGCAGTTCTTC.

V gene TRBV30 combines with J gene TRBJ2-5; 7 bases align to TRBD1. The germline gives CDR1 GTSNPN, CDR2 SVGIG (reference sequence). V was clipped by 5 bases and J by 4 bases; unmatched bases: 1. CDR3 length: 11 amino acids. CDR3 sequence: CAWAGGETQYF. CDR3 DNA: TGTGCCTGGGCAGGGGGAGAGACCCAGTACTTC.

CDR3 sequence (DNA): TGTGCCAGCAGCCCCCCGGGGGGGAGTGCCTACAATGAGCAGTTCTTC. Protein: CASSPPGGSAYNEQFF. V usage is TRBV7-9 and J usage is TRBJ2-1; TRBD2 matches 8 bases. Germline V gene lookup returns CDR1 SEHNR and CDR2 FQNEAQ (reference sequence). The trim removed 5 bases at V and 2 bases at J, leaving 8 bases unmatched. The CDR3 runs to 16 residues.

The chain uses TRBV28 and TRBJ2-7; 10 bases align to TRBD2. CDR1 MDHEN and CDR2 SYDVKM come from the germline V gene. This CDR3 has 15 amino acids. V lost 2 bases to trimming and J lost 6 bases; unmatched junction nucleotides: 7. The CDR3 sequence is CASSLSLAGVPEQYF. DNA for the CDR3: TGTGCCAGCAGTTTAAGTCTAGCGGGAGTTCCCGAGCAGTACTTC.

This clone appeared a few times. This sequence joins TRBV7-9 and TRBJ2-7; the match to TRBD1 covers 7 bases. Germline CDR1 and CDR2: SEHNR and FQNEAQ (reference sequence). This CDR3 comprises 15 residues. Trimming cost V 5 bases and J 3 bases; bases outside gene matches: 10. CDR3 DNA sequence: TGTGCCAGCAGCAAAACCAGGGACAGCAACTACGAGCAGTACTTC. Its translation is CASSKTRDSNYEQYF.

The chain is built from TRBV2 and TRBJ1-4; tentative D call: TRBD1 (6 bases). The germline V gene has CDR1 SNHLY and CDR2 FYNNEI. The CDR3 is 15 amino acids. V lost 3 bases and J lost 7, with 15 bases in between. CDR3 amino acids: CASSEQTGVGEKLFF. The CDR3 coding sequence is TGTGCCAGCAGTGAGCAGACAGGCGTTGGTGAAAAACTGTTTTTT.

This chain joins TRBV6-2 or TRBV6-3 and TRBJ2-3, with D possibly TRBD2 on 6 matching bases. There are 16 residues in the CDR3. Germline CDR1 and CDR2: MNHEY and SVGEGT. V was shortened by 2 bases and J by 3 bases, with 15 bases between the two germline ends. The CDR3: CASSYRFGSGTDTQYF. CDR3 in DNA: TGTGCCAGCAGTTACCGGTTCGGGAGTGGGACAGATACGCAGTATTTT.

The CDR3 DNA follows: TGTGCCAGCAGGGGGACAGGGGGCTTGGGCGAGCAGTACTTC. Translated: CASRGTGGLGEQYF. The V and J genes are TRBV6-5 and TRBJ2-7; 12 bases map to TRBD1. CDR1 and CDR2 (germline): MNHEY, SVGAGI. This CDR3 spans 14 amino acids. V shed 6 bases and J 6 bases; nucleotides not matched to a gene: 6.

This clone appeared a single time. The rearrangement uses TRBV3-1 (or the pseudogene TRBV3-2) and TRBJ2-3, with 8 bases matching TRBD2. The trim removed 0 bases at V and 2 bases at J, leaving 7 bases unmatched. In germline, CDR1 is LGHDT, CDR2 YNNKEL (reference sequence). CDR3 length equals 17 residues. The CDR3 sequence is CASSQDLVAGSTDTQYF. In nucleotides, the CDR3 is TGTGCCAGCAGCCAAGATTTGGTAGCGGGGTCCACAGATACGCAGTATTTT.

The V gene is TRBV5-5, the J gene TRBJ2-3; no firm D call. Trimming cost V 0 bases and J 2 bases, with 7 bases left between them. Germline CDR1 reads SGHKS; CDR2 reads YYEKEE (reference sequence). This CDR3 has 14 residues. The CDR3 loop reads CASSLVPVTDTQYF. The CDR3 region has the DNA TGTGCCAGCAGCTTGGTACCGGTCACAGATACGCAGTATTTT.

The V gene is TRBV27, the J gene TRBJ2-4; D not certain. This CDR3 comprises 13 residues. Looked up from germline, CDR1 is MNHEY and CDR2 is SMNVEV (reference sequence). V dropped 5 bases and J dropped 0 bases, with 5 bases sitting between them. The CDR3: CASSELAKNIQYF. The CDR3 nucleotides are TGTGCCAGCAGTGAGCTAGCCAAAAACATTCAGTACTTC.

The chain is built from TRBV2 and TRBJ1-6, with TRBD1 as a possible D gene (5 bases). Germline values: CDR1 SNHLY, CDR2 FYNNEI. V was clipped by 5 bases and J by 2 bases, with 13 bases between them. The CDR3 length is 16 residues. CDR3 bases: TGTGCCAGCAGTTCGGTGGGGCCAGCCTATAATTCACCCCTCCACTTT. This sequence encodes CASSSVGPAYNSPLHF. The complete variable domain, with remaining parts taken from reference TRBV2 and TRBJ1-6, reads EPEVTQTPSHQVTQMGQEVILRCVPISNHLYFYWYRQILGQKVEFLVSFYNNEISEKSEIFDDQFSVERPDGSNFTLKIRSTKLEDSAMYFCASSSVGPAYNSPLHFGNGTRLTVT.

The V and J genes are TRBV28 and TRBJ2-1; D possibly corresponds to TRBD2 (5 bases). There are 14 residues in the CDR3. V lost 5 bases to trimming and J lost 3 bases, with 11 bases between them. The V gene's germline CDR1 is MDHEN and CDR2 SYDVKM. The DNA for the CDR3 is TGTGCCAGCAGTATCCTCCGGGACTACAATGAGCAGTTCTTC. Residues: CASSILRDYNEQFF.

There are a few counts of this clone. The genes are TRBV27 and TRBJ2-1; TRBD2 matches at 8 bases. Trimming cost V 6 bases and J 5 bases; bases outside gene matches: 12. CDR1 MNHEY and CDR2 SMNVEV come from the germline V gene (reference sequence). The CDR3 spans 16 residues. For the CDR3, the DNA is TGTGCCAGCAGCGACACGCTAGAGCGGGGGAACAATGAGCAGTTCTTC. As protein: CASSDTLERGNNEQFF.

The gene calls are TRBV9 and TRBJ1-6; D gene unclear. Per germline, CDR1 SGDLS and CDR2 YYNGEE. The CDR3 is made up of 15 amino acids. The V and J ends lost 0 bases and 7 bases respectively, with 11 bases between them. CDR3 nucleotides: TGTGCCAGCAGCGTAGATTCTTACAGAAATTCACCCCTCCACTTT. This encodes CASSVDSYRNSPLHF.

CDR3 loop: CASSHRFRGRDETYEQYF. The CDR3 DNA sequence: TGTGCCAGCAGCCATAGGTTTCGCGGGAGGGACGAGACCTACGAGCAGTACTTC. The chain links TRBV5-4 to TRBJ2-7; TRBD2 agrees at 9 bases. The CDR3 spans 18 residues. V lost 4 bases to trimming and J lost 2 bases; unmatched junction nucleotides: 16. Germline V CDR1 and CDR2: SGHNT, YYREEE (reference sequence).